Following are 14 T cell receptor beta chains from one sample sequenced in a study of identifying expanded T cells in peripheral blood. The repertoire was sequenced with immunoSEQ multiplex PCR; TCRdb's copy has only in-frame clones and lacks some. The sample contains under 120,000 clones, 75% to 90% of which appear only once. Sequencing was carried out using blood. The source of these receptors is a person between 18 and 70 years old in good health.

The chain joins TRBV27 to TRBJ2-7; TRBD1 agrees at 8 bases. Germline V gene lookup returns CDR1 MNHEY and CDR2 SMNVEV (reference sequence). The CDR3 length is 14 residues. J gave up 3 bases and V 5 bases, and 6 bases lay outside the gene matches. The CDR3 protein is CASSPGQGGYEQYF. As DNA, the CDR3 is TGTGCCAGCAGTCCTGGACAGGGAGGCTACGAGCAGTACTTC.

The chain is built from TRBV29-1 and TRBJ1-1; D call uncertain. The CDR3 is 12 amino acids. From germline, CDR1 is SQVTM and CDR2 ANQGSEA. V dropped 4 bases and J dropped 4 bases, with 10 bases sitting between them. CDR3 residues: CSVGGQATEAFF. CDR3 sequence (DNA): TGCAGCGTTGGAGGGCAGGCCACTGAAGCTTTCTTT.

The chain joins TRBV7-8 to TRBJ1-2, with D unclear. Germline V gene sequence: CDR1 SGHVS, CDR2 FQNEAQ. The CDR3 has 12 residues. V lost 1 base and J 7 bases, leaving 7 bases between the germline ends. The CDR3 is CASSLDLGGYTF. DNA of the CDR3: TGTGCCAGCAGCTTAGACCTAGGTGGCTACACCTTC.

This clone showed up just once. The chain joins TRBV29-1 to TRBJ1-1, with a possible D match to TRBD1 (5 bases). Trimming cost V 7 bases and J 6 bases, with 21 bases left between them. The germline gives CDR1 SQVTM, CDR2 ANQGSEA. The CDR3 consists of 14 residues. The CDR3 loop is CSAEGVAGGAEAFF. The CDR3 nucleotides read TGCAGCGCCGAGGGTGTGGCGGGGGGGGCTGAAGCTTTCTTT.

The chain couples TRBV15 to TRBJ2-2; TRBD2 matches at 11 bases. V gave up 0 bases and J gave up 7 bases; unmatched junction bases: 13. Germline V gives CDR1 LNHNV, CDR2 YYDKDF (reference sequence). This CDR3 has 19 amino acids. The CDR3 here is CATSRDQGSGGGQDGELFF. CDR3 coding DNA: TGTGCCACCAGCAGAGATCAGGGTAGCGGGGGGGGACAGGACGGGGAGCTGTTTTTT. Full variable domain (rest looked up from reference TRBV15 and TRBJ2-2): DAMVIQNPRYQVTQFGKPVTLSCSQTLNHNVMYWYQQKSSQAPKLLFHYYDKDFNNEADTPDNFQSRRPNTSFCFLDIRSPGLGDTAMYLCATSRDQGSGGGQDGELFFGEGSRLTVL.

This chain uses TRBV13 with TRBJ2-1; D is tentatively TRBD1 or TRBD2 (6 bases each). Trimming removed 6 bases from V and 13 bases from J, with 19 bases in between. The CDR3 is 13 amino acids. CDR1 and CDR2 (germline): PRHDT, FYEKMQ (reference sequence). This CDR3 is CASSLTGGSSQFF. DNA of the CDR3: TGTGCCAGCAGTTTAACCGGGGGCAGTTCCCAGTTCTTC.

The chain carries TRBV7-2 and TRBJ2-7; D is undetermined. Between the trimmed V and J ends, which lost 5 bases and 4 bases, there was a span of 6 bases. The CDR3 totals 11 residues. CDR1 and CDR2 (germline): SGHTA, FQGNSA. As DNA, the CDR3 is TGTGCCAGCAGCGACCGGTACGAGCAGTACTTC. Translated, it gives CASSDRYEQYF.

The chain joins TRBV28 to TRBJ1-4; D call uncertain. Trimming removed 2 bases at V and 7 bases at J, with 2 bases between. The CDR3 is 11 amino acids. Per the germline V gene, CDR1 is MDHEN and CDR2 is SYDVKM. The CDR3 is CASSLVEKLFF. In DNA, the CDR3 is TGTGCCAGCAGTTTAGTTGAAAAACTGTTTTTT.

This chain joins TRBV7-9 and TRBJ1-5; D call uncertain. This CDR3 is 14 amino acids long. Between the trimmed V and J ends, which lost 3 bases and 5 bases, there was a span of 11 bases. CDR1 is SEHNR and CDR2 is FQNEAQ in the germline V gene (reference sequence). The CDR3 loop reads CASSFPGPDQPQHF. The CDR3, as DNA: TGTGCCAGCAGCTTCCCCGGTCCGGATCAGCCCCAGCATTTT.

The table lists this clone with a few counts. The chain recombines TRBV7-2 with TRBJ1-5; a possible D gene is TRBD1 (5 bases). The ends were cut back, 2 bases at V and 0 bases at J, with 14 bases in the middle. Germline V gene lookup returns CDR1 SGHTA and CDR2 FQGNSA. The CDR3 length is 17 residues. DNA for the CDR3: TGTGCCAGCAGCTTAATTGGGACCCCTAATAGCAATCAGCCCCAGCATTTT. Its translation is CASSLIGTPNSNQPQHF.

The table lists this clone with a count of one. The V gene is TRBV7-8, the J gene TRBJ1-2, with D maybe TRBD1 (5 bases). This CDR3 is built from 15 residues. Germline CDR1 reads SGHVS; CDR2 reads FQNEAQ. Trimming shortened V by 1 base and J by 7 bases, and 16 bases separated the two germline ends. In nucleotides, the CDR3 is TGTGCCAGCAGCTTAGAACCAGGGAAGAGTGGTGGCTACACCTTC. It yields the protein CASSLEPGKSGGYTF.

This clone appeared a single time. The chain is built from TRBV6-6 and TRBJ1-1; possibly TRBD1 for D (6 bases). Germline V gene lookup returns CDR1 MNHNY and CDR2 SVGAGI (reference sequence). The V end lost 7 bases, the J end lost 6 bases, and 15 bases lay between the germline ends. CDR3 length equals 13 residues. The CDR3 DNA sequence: TGTGCCAGCACTACAACAGGGCCCGCTGAAGCTTTCTTT. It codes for CASTTTGPAEAFF.

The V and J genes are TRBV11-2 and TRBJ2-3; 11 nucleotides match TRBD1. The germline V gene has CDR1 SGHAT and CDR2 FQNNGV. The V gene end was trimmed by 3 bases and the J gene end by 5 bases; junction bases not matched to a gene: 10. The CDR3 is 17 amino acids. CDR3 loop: CASSLRRWTGGRDTQYF. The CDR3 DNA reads TGTGCCAGCAGCTTGCGCCGGTGGACAGGGGGCAGAGATACGCAGTATTTT.

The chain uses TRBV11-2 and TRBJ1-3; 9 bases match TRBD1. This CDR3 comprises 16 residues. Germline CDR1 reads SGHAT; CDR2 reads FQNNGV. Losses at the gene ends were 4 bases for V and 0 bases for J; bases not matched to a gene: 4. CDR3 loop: CASSWGTGSSGNTIYF. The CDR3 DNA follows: TGTGCCAGCAGCTGGGGGACAGGGAGCTCTGGAAACACCATATATTTT. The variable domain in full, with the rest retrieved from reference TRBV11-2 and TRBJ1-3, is EAGVAQSPRYKIIEKRQSVAFWCNPISGHATLYWYQQILGQGPKLLIQFQNNGVVDDSQLPKDRFSAERLKGVDSTLKIQPAKLEDSAVYLCASSWGTGSSGNTIYFGEGSWLTVV.